Presented here are 10 T cell receptor beta chains from one specimen sequenced in a study of T cell responses to AZD1222 COVID-19 vaccine. The assay was immunoSEQ multiplex PCR, and TCRdb's table has in-frame clones only and misses some. Here the sample spans about 130,000 clones, 85% to 90% being singletons. This sample comprised peripheral blood, obtained on day 0 of AZD1222 vaccination. Receptors were obtained from an adult in good health.

This chain joins TRBV5-4 and TRBJ2-6; 8 bases map to TRBD1. Trimming at V came to 2 bases and at J to 4 bases, leaving 2 bases not matched to a gene. The CDR3 is 15 residues long. Germline CDR1 SGHNT, CDR2 YYREEE (reference sequence). The CDR3 loop is CASSFRGLGANVLTF. For the CDR3, the DNA is TGTGCCAGCAGCTTCAGGGGGCTCGGGGCCAACGTCCTGACTTTC.

The genes are TRBV9 and TRBJ2-7; perhaps D is TRBD1 or TRBD2 (6 bases each). This CDR3 has 15 amino acids. The V end lost 4 bases, the J end lost 0 bases, and 14 bases lay between the germline ends. The germline V gene encodes CDR1 SGDLS and CDR2 YYNGEE. The CDR3 sequence is CASSPAGTSSYEQYF. CDR3 nucleotide sequence: TGTGCCAGCAGCCCCGCGGGGACAAGCTCCTACGAGCAGTACTTC.

The V and J genes are TRBV28 and TRBJ1-4; 10 bases line up with TRBD1. This CDR3 has 14 residues. Per germline, CDR1 MDHEN and CDR2 SYDVKM. V was pared by 9 bases and J by 3 bases, with 4 bases of the junction left unmatched. CDR3 in amino acids: CASRGQGANEKLFF. In DNA, the CDR3 is TGTGCCAGTAGAGGACAGGGGGCTAATGAAAAACTGTTTTTT.

This clone was observed a few times. The V gene is TRBV6-5, the J gene TRBJ2-5; D gene unclear. The germline V gene has CDR1 MNHEY and CDR2 SVGAGI. Deletions cut 4 bases from V and 1 base from J, with 10 bases between. The CDR3 is 14 residues long. The DNA for the CDR3 is TGTGCCAGCAGTTCCTTCCTTTCCCAAGAGACCCAGTACTTC. This gives the protein CASSSFLSQETQYF.

The J gene is TRBJ1-2, the V gene TRBV27; 7 nucleotides match TRBD1. V shed 3 bases and J 8 bases; nucleotides not matched to a gene: 12. The CDR3 has 15 residues. In germline, CDR1 is MNHEY, CDR2 SMNVEV (reference sequence). The CDR3 loop is CASSFQGGALGGYTF. The CDR3 DNA sequence: TGTGCCAGCAGTTTCCAGGGGGGGGCGTTAGGAGGCTACACCTTC.

V gene TRBV9 combines with J gene TRBJ1-1; TRBD1 matches at 9 bases. V shed 3 bases and J 4 bases; nucleotides not matched to a gene: 4. Germline CDR1 and CDR2: SGDLS and YYNGEE. The CDR3 sequence is 14 residues long. CDR3 bases: TGTGCCAGCAGCGCGCAACAGGGGGCCACTGAAGCTTTCTTT. It encodes CASSAQQGATEAFF.

The gene calls are TRBV7-9 and TRBJ1-5; a weak D match, TRBD1 (5 bases). CDR3 length: 14 residues. Germline loops: CDR1 SEHNR, CDR2 FQNEAQ (reference sequence). V was cut by 1 base and J by 7 bases, with 11 bases left in between. CDR3 loop: CASSLEGRGQPQHF. Here the CDR3 DNA reads TGTGCCAGCAGCTTAGAGGGGCGCGGACAGCCCCAGCATTTT. Variable domain in full (rest from reference TRBV7-9 and TRBJ1-5): DTGVSQNPRHKITKRGQNVTFRCDPISEHNRLYWYRQTLGQGPEFLTYFQNEAQLEKSRLLSDRFSAERPKGSFSTLEIQRTEQGDSAMYLCASSLEGRGQPQHFGDGTRLSIL.

The chain has TRBV28 and TRBJ1-2; TRBD1 is a possible D gene (5 bases). The V gene lost 6 bases and the J gene lost 4 bases, with 6 bases spanning the gap. CDR1 and CDR2 (germline): MDHEN, SYDVKM. CDR3 length: 11 amino acids. Here the CDR3 reads CASRQVYGYTF. The CDR3 nucleotides are TGTGCCAGCAGACAGGTCTATGGCTACACCTTC.

The gene calls are TRBV28 and TRBJ1-6; D may be TRBD1 (6 bases). CDR3 length: 15 residues. Germline assignment: CDR1 MDHEN and CDR2 SYDVKM. V lost 10 bases, J lost 7 bases, and 20 bases lay in between. The CDR3 reads CAIGWGGRGNSPLHF. The CDR3 region has the DNA TGTGCCATCGGATGGGGGGGGCGAGGGAATTCACCCCTCCACTTT.

Points on this clone: The same CDR3 is also encoded by other DNA sequences in this sample. This chain connects TRBV28 to TRBJ1-1; possibly TRBD1 for D (6 bases). The germline V and J ends were trimmed by 7 bases and 4 bases, with 13 bases remaining between them. CDR1 is MDHEN and CDR2 is SYDVKM in the germline V gene. This CDR3 contains 13 residues. This chain's CDR3 is CASTPQGSTEAFF. The CDR3 nucleotides read TGTGCCAGCACACCTCAGGGGAGCACTGAAGCTTTCTTT.